This TCR beta chain was identified in a study of blood T cells in healthy people across ages. Approximately 9.4 milliliters was the volume of peripheral blood drawn from each donor. The ends were cut back, 4 bases at V and 6 bases at J, with 7 bases in the middle. The CDR3 is 11 amino acids. Germline CDR1 GTSNPN, CDR2 SVGIG (reference sequence). A second roughly 6 to 12 cycle PCR used barcoded and J-beta primers. Through a template-switch adaptor with 12 random nucleotides, each cDNA molecule received a tag. TCRdb reprocessed the 5' RACE reads via MiXCR and lists one record per CDR3 protein. The sample lists about 780,000 distinct CDR3 sequences; roughly 24% were seen once. The same sample was also used in a study of T cells of mothers and their children. As reported in that work: When the second PCR was run, its M1S primer added sample barcodes and 2-4 random nucleotides.

The chain joins TRBV30 to TRBJ2-4, with D unresolved. This sequence was found in a boy younger than 18 in good health. Source material: blood. The CDR3 is CAWTTSNIQYF. In DNA, the CDR3 is TGTGCCTGGACCACGTCAAACATTCAGTACTTC.